Listed below are T cell receptor beta chains from one sample, sequenced in a study of blood T cell repertoires in COVID-19. Measured with immunoSEQ multiplex PCR; TCRdb has only the in-frame clones, and not every one. This table holds 160,000 or so clones, around 81% found once. The sample consisted of PBMCs or T cells enriched from blood (not recorded which). The receptors stem from a man between 40 and 49 years old who had recovered from COVID-19. Both conserved end residues are part of each CDR3. The D gene is left open where the match is weak. Not all rows give a size; the values are once, few, many and, for expanded clones, a class.

>TRBJ2-7|13|TRBD1|.|TRBV11-2
TGTGCCAGCAGCATGGACAGGGACTACGAGCAGTACTTC
CASSMDRDYEQYF
>TRBJ2-3|15|TRBD2|.|TRBV5-1
TGCGCCAGCAGCTCCGGGACTAGTGGTACAGATACGCAGTATTTT
CASSSGTSGTDTQYF
>TRBJ2-1|13|.|.|TRBV7-2
TGTGCCAGCAGCTCCTATGGAGGGGGCGACCAGTTCTTC
CASSSYGGGDQFF
>TRBJ1-5|14|.|.|TRBV7-2
TGTGCCAGCAGCTTAGTGGGCAGCAATCAGCCCCAGCATTTT
CASSLVGSNQPQHF
>TRBJ1-5|15|.|.|TRBV5-1
TGCGCCAGCAGCTTGGAGGGGTCGGGTAGTCAGCCCCAGCATTTT
CASSLEGSGSQPQHF
>TRBJ1-1|14|TRBD1|once|TRBV5-4
TGTGCCAGCAGCCTGACAGGGGGTTGGACTGAAGCTTTCTTT
CASSLTGGWTEAFF
>TRBJ2-3|17|TRBD2|.|TRBV9
TGTGCCAGCAGCCTGACCCGCGGGGGGTTCAGCACAGATACGCAGTATTTT
CASSLTRGGFSTDTQYF
>TRBJ2-3|13|.|many|TRBV7-3
TGTGCCAGCAGCTTGGCGGGATCCGATACGCAGTATTTT
CASSLAGSDTQYF
>TRBJ1-6|16|.|.|TRBV24-1
TGTGCCACCAGTGACCCACTCGGGGGGCGGGACTCACCCCTCCACTTT
CATSDPLGGRDSPLHF
>TRBJ2-3|16|TRBD2|.|TRBV11-2
TGTGCCAGCAGCTTAGATAGGACTAGCGGGGCAGATACGCAGTATTTT
CASSLDRTSGADTQYF
>TRBJ1-6|16|.|.|TRBV19
TGTGCCAGTAGGGTGAGAGGAGGGGAGTATAATTCACCCCTCCACTTT
CASRVRGGEYNSPLHF
>TRBJ1-5|15|.|.|TRBV7-2
TGTGCCAGCAGCCCCACTATCCGGGGCAATCAGCCCCAGCATTTT
CASSPTIRGNQPQHF
>TRBJ1-1|14|.|.|TRBV7-3
TGTGCCAGCAGCTTAATTCCCCAGAACACTGAAGCTTTCTTT
CASSLIPQNTEAFF
>TRBJ1-1|15|TRBD1|.|TRBV3-1/TRBV3-2
TGTGCCAGCAGCCAAGGTCAGGGGGGCCGGACTGAAGCTTTCTTT
CASSQGQGGRTEAFF
>TRBJ1-2|17|TRBD1|.|TRBV5-6
TGTGCCAGCAGCTTGGGGACCTTAGGACAGGGGGACTATGGCTACACCTTC
CASSLGTLGQGDYGYTF
>TRBJ2-5|16|.|.|TRBV27
TGTGCCAGCAGTTTGCAGGGCGGGGCAGTTCAAGAGACCCAGTACTTC
CASSLQGGAVQETQYF
>TRBJ2-1|12|.|.|TRBV30
TGTGCCTGGAGTGTACTAGGTGGGGAGCAGTTCTTC
CAWSVLGGEQFF
>TRBJ1-1|14|.|.|TRBV11-3
TGTGCCAGCAGCTTAGTCGTCAGGAACACTGAAGCTTTCTTT
CASSLVVRNTEAFF
>TRBJ1-5|16|.|.|TRBV2
TGTGCCAGCAGTGAGGGACAACAACTTAGCAATCAGCCCCAGCATTTT
CASSEGQQLSNQPQHF
>TRBJ1-1|14|.|.|TRBV6-5
TGTGCCAGCAGTTACTGGAGGGACGGCACTGAAGCTTTCTTT
CASSYWRDGTEAFF
>TRBJ2-2|13|.|.|TRBV5-8
TGTGCCAGCAGCTTCAGGAACACCGGGGAGCTGTTTTTT
CASSFRNTGELFF
>TRBJ2-2|14|.|.|TRBV3-1/TRBV3-2
TGTGCCAGCAGCCAAGAAAGGAGCACCGGGGAGCTGTTTTTT
CASSQERSTGELFF
>TRBJ2-3|15|TRBD1|.|TRBV3-1/TRBV3-2
TGTGCCAGCAGCCACGGACAGGGGCCCGGCTATACGCAGTATTTT
CASSHGQGPGYTQYF
>TRBJ1-2|15|TRBD1|.|TRBV6-5
TGTGCCAGCAGTTCTGGGACAGGAACTAACTATGGCTACACCTTC
CASSSGTGTNYGYTF
>TRBJ2-5|11|.|.|TRBV30
TGTGCCTGGGCCTCTACTCGGGACACACACTTC
CAWASTRDTHF
>TRBJ1-1|15|TRBD1|.|TRBV5-4
TGTGCCAGCAGCTTACAGACAGGGGTTGGCACTGAAGCTTTCTTT
CASSLQTGVGTEAFF
>TRBJ1-5|14|.|.|TRBV15
TGTGCCACCAGCCGAGGGGGAGGCAATCAGCCCCAGCATTTT
CATSRGGGNQPQHF
>TRBJ1-6|17|TRBD1|once|TRBV13
TGTGCCAGCAGCTTAGGCGGGACAGGTTCATATAATTCACCCCTCCACTTT
CASSLGGTGSYNSPLHF
>TRBJ1-1|16|.|.|TRBV7-2
TGTGCCAGCATCCACCCCACGAGGCGGTTGAACACTGAAGCTTTCTTT
CASIHPTRRLNTEAFF
>TRBJ2-2|16|.|.|TRBV27
TGTGCCAGCAGTTTATCGCGCCAGGGAAGAACCGGGGAGCTGTTTTTT
CASSLSRQGRTGELFF
>TRBJ2-3|13|.|.|TRBV27
TGTGCCAGCAGAACACAGCTCACAGATACGCAGTATTTT
CASRTQLTDTQYF